The clone carrying this TCR beta chain appeared many times. What it binds is unknown. This sample is drawn from a study of T cells in Graves' hyperthyroidism and ophthalmopathy. Study overall: At the time of initial diagnosis and before any treatment, peripheral blood was collected.

Germline-derived CDR1 and CDR2 are SQVTM and ANQGSEA. With 7 bases removed from V and 1 base from J, the gap between germline ends came to 17 bases. The CDR3 has 15 amino acids. RNA transcripts gave rise to amplified TCR beta CDR3 regions. The HTBI primer set drove a first-round RT-PCR of the TCR CDR3. MiXCR, run by TCRdb on the multiplex PCR reads, gives a single entry per CDR3 protein. This table has roughly 570,000 distinct CDR3 sequences, around 14% appearing once. Study-wide findings and caveats: Ophthalmopathy onset followed model prediction by a median around six months.

The clonotype originates from a woman younger than 45 with Graves' hyperthyroidism. Sequencing was carried out using blood. V is TRBV29-1 and J is TRBJ2-1; the D call may be TRBD1 or TRBD2 (5 bases each). DNA of the CDR3: TGCAGCGCAGCTGTCGGGAAGGGGTCCTACAATGAGCAGTTCTTC. Protein sequence: CSAAVGKGSYNEQFF.